This T cell receptor (beta chain) comes out of a study of technical replicates of blood from several donors. Here immunoSEQ multiplex PCR was the method, and the copy in TCRdb shows in-frame clones only, minus some. The table lists about 54,000 clones, around 94% of them singletons. The V and J ends lost 0 bases and 0 bases respectively, with 10 bases between them. This CDR3 comprises 16 residues. Germline V lookup: CDR1 SGHRS, CDR2 YFSETQ. The source material was T cells isolated from PBMCs. The clonotype was recovered from a human donor in good health. This rearrangement joins TRBV5-1 to TRBJ2-1; TRBD2 is a possible D gene (6 bases). The CDR3 here is CASSLAVGLSYNEQFF. CDR3 bases: TGCGCCAGCAGCTTGGCCGTGGGACTCTCCTACAATGAGCAGTTCTTC.